This entry concerns a single T cell receptor (beta chain). This CDR3 region has 18 residues. V was shortened by 2 bases and J by 3 bases, with 22 bases between the two germline ends. The V gene's germline CDR1 is SGHNT and CDR2 YENEEA. The sample is drawn from a study of Ad26.COV2.S vaccination and SARS-CoV-2 variants. The table came from immunoSEQ multiplex PCR; TCRdb's copy has only in-frame clones and leaves some out. The sample comprises about 420,000 clones, roughly 90% of which are singletons, and around 3.6% rests with the top ten. Treatment: 19 received Ad26.COV2.S at low or high dose, single or two shots; 5 received placebo; per-sample allocation not given. Specimens were obtained on day 63 following the first vaccine or placebo injection. It was an adult aged 18-55 years in Boston who was the donor.

Source: peripheral blood, taken in a trial of Ad26.COV2.S vaccine versus placebo. The rearrangement uses TRBV11-3 and TRBJ1-2; no reliable D call. The TCR sequence derives from a person between 18 and 59 years old who received the Ad26.COV2.S COVID-19 vaccine or a placebo. CDR3 nucleotides: TGTGCCAGCAGCTTAAGATTCCACGACTCCTTGGCCCACTATGGCTACACCTTC. It translates to CASSLRFHDSLAHYGYTF.